The rows below give T cell receptor beta chains drawn from one sample of a study of regulatory T cells in long-lasting Graves disease. From the multiplex PCR reads, TCRdb called clonotypes with MiXCR, one entry per CDR3 protein. This sample yields approximately 400,000 distinct CDR3 sequences, of which around 20% are seen a single time; around 20% belongs to the top ten. This sample comprised peripheral blood mononuclear cells (PBMCs), obtained when the disease was refractory, from a patient treated with antithyroid drugs. The origin of the receptors is a female donor with Graves disease. Each CDR3 is given with its conserved first and last residue. A D gene is named only where the DNA matches it firmly. Clone size is shown for a subset of rows, as once, few, many or a class of expanded clone.

size,length,D,J,V,CDR3
.,13,.,TRBJ2-2,TRBV29-1,CSVRDSNTGELFF
.,16,TRBD1,TRBJ1-1,TRBV5-6,CASSLGFGTGDTEAFF
few,13,.,TRBJ2-4,TRBV6-1,CASTPMGMDIQYF
.,12,.,TRBJ2-7,TRBV7-2,CASRSVGDEQYF
.,14,TRBD2,TRBJ2-7,TRBV29-1,CSVGSLLAGDEQYF
many,16,TRBD2,TRBJ2-7,TRBV2,CASLRTSGDFPYEQYF
few,15,.,TRBJ1-6,TRBV7-2,CASSSTTAQDSPLHF
few,14,.,TRBJ2-5,TRBV29-1,CSAGLRAAQETQYF
.,15,TRBD1,TRBJ2-7,TRBV7-9,CASSSWGQYSYEQYF
few,13,.,TRBJ1-5,TRBV30,CAWSVTVDQPQHF
few,16,.,TRBJ2-7,TRBV7-2,CASSPRRAPGTYEQYF
.,15,TRBD1,TRBJ1-6,TRBV11-2,CASSLGQGADSPLHF
.,13,.,TRBJ2-7,TRBV12-3/TRBV12-4,CASSLGGFFEQYF
many,15,.,TRBJ2-7,TRBV2,CASSEVAEPSYEQYF
many,15,.,TRBJ1-4,TRBV10-3,CAISERSGSNEKLFF
.,15,.,TRBJ1-3,TRBV6-1,CASSEGTRTGNTIYF
.,14,TRBD2,TRBJ2-7,TRBV2,CASKITGGVGEQYF
many,14,.,TRBJ1-1,TRBV27,CASSWDGPNTEAFF
.,18,TRBD2,TRBJ2-7,TRBV7-9,CASSSPGLAGGNSYEQYF
few,15,.,TRBJ1-5,TRBV7-9,CASSLAAAAKQPQHF
many,12,.,TRBJ1-2,TRBV12-3/TRBV12-4,CASSFPGYGYTF
many,15,.,TRBJ1-5,TRBV28,CASISLEGGFQPQHF
few,15,.,TRBJ2-2,TRBV12-3/TRBV12-4,CASSFRTVNTGELLF
.,16,TRBD2,TRBJ2-6,TRBV28,CASRWAGGAGANVLTF
.,14,.,TRBJ2-2,TRBV9,CASSAGHNTGELFF
.,19,.,TRBJ2-1,TRBV28,CASPPALIPLTPGYNEQFF
many,14,.,TRBJ2-7,TRBV24-1,CATSGGGADYEQYF
many,17,.,TRBJ2-5,TRBV7-9,CASSARRPEWGSETQYF
many,13,.,TRBJ1-1,TRBV30,CAWNQGQNTEAFF
many,16,TRBD2,TRBJ2-5,TRBV28,CASGEQGASGQETQYF
many,13,.,TRBJ1-2,TRBV5-1,CASSSSGPGGYTF
.,13,.,TRBJ1-4,TRBV6-1,CASSAAPGEKLFF
.,14,TRBD1,TRBJ1-1,TRBV5-1,CASSSEQGSPEAFF
many,15,TRBD2,TRBJ2-5,TRBV7-6,CASSIRASGQETQYF